These T cell receptor beta chains were read from a single sample in a study of blood T cell repertoires in COVID-19. The table came from immunoSEQ multiplex PCR; TCRdb's copy has only in-frame clones and leaves some out. Here the sample spans some 200,000 clones, 87% being singletons. The specimen was PBMCs or T cells enriched from blood (not recorded which). The receptor set was obtained from a woman aged 25 to 39 who had recovered from COVID-19. Each CDR3 is given with its conserved first and last residue. The D gene is left open where the match is weak. The size field is filled for only some rows; it gives once, few, many or a size class.

>TRBJ1-2|TRBV30|few|TRBD1
CAWSPTSGTGARHGYTF
TGTGCCTGGAGTCCAACCTCCGGGACAGGGGCGCGGCATGGCTACACCTTC
>TRBJ1-3|TRBV7-9|NA|TRBD1
CASSRAGTDSGNTIYF
TGTGCCAGCAGCCGTGCCGGGACAGACTCTGGAAACACCATATATTTT
>TRBJ1-1|TRBV6-6|NA|TRBD1
CASSYRTGVSEAFF
TGTGCCAGCAGTTATAGGACAGGGGTTTCTGAAGCTTTCTTT
>TRBJ1-2|TRBV13|NA|NA
CASSLGRNPYGYTF
TGTGCCAGCAGCTTAGGCAGGAACCCCTATGGCTACACCTTC
>TRBJ2-4|TRBV5-1|NA|TRBD2
CASSLSGLASNIQYF
TGCGCCAGCAGCTTGTCCGGACTAGCTTCGAACATTCAGTACTTC
>TRBJ1-2|TRBV15|NA|NA
CATSRDLGGGDGYTF
TGTGCCACCAGCAGAGATCTGGGGGGAGGGGATGGCTACACCTTC
>TRBJ2-7|TRBV9|NA|NA
CASSEDTRGKQYF
TGTGCCAGCAGCGAGGACACCCGGGGGAAGCAGTACTTC
>TRBJ1-6|TRBV4-3|NA|NA
CASSPQPSSPLHF
TGCGCCAGCAGCCCCCAACCGAGTTCACCCCTCCACTTT
>TRBJ1-1|TRBV7-3|NA|TRBD1
CASSQGATFEAFF
TGTGCCAGCAGTCAGGGGGCAACTTTCGAAGCTTTCTTT
>TRBJ1-1|TRBV2|NA|NA
CASRAGEAFF
TGTGCCAGCAGGGCGGGTGAAGCTTTCTTT
>TRBJ1-2|TRBV28|NA|NA
CASSPVPRGGIYGYTF
TGTGCCAGCAGTCCTGTACCTCGGGGGGGGATCTATGGCTACACCTTC
>TRBJ2-2|TRBV6-6|NA|NA
CASSPGQGRTGELFF
TGTGCCAGCAGCCCTGGGCAGGGGAGAACCGGGGAGCTGTTTTTT
>TRBJ2-6|TRBV5-6|once|NA
CASSPTGENYVVLTF
TGTGCCAGCAGCCCCACAGGTGAGAATTACGTCGTCCTGACTTTC
>TRBJ2-3|TRBV9|NA|TRBD2
CASSSGLAGGTDTQYF
TGTGCCAGCAGCTCGGGACTAGCGGGAGGCACAGATACGCAGTATTTT
>TRBJ2-7|TRBV29-1|NA|NA
CSVVEVDEQYF
TGCAGCGTTGTCGAGGTTGACGAGCAGTACTTC
>TRBJ1-2|TRBV6-6|NA|NA
CASSYSMDGDGYTF
TGTGCCAGCAGTTACTCGATGGACGGGGATGGCTACACCTTC
>TRBJ1-4|TRBV9|NA|NA
CASSVGVGGEKLFF
TGTGCCAGCAGCGTAGGGGTAGGGGGTGAAAAACTGTTTTTT
>TRBJ1-6|TRBV29-1|few|NA
CSVVWALTGSSYNSPLHF
TGCAGCGTTGTTTGGGCATTAACAGGGAGCTCCTATAATTCACCCCTCCACTTT
>TRBJ2-1|TRBV10-3|NA|NA
CAISASPGLLYNEQFF
TGTGCCATCAGCGCCTCCCCGGGACTCCTTTACAATGAGCAGTTCTTC
>TRBJ2-7|TRBV27|NA|NA
CASSSIRGGEQYF
TGTGCCAGCAGTTCTATCCGGGGTGGCGAGCAGTACTTC
>TRBJ1-1|TRBV4-3|NA|TRBD1
CASSQVIGTAEAFF
TGCGCCAGCAGCCAAGTGATAGGGACAGCAGAAGCTTTCTTT
>TRBJ1-6|TRBV5-1|few|TRBD1
CASSLDRGRGYSPLHF
TGCGCCAGCAGCTTGGACAGGGGGCGGGGATATTCACCCCTCCACTTT
>TRBJ2-4|TRBV3-1/TRBV3-2|NA|NA
CASSQGASLAKNIQYF
TGTGCCAGCAGCCAAGGAGCGTCTCTAGCCAAAAACATTCAGTACTTC
>TRBJ1-5|TRBV21-1|NA|NA
CASSNGLQGTQPQHF
TGTGCCAGCAGCAATGGGTTACAGGGAACCCAGCCCCAGCATTTT
>TRBJ1-3|TRBV11-3|NA|TRBD1
CASSLVGSEGATGNTIYF
TGTGCCAGCAGCTTAGTGGGGTCGGAGGGGGCGACTGGAAACACCATATATTTT
>TRBJ1-6|TRBV7-2|NA|TRBD1
CASRKTGGLNSPLHF
TGTGCCAGCAGAAAAACAGGGGGGTTAAATTCACCCCTCCACTTT
>TRBJ1-1|TRBV3-1/TRBV3-2|NA|TRBD1
CASSPRQGSRTEAFF
TGTGCCAGCAGCCCCAGACAGGGATCGAGGACTGAAGCTTTCTTT
>TRBJ1-2|TRBV3-1/TRBV3-2|NA|NA
CASSQGGEGTTF
TGTGCCAGCAGCCAGGGAGGGGAGGGTACCACCTTC
>TRBJ1-5|TRBV24-1|NA|TRBD1
CATSGTGFLPQHF
TGTGCCACCAGCGGGACAGGATTTCTGCCCCAGCATTTT
>TRBJ2-1|TRBV24-1|NA|NA
CATSPRAGSYNEQFF
TGTGCCACCAGCCCACGCGCGGGATCCTACAATGAGCAGTTCTTC
>TRBJ1-1|TRBV11-3|NA|NA
CASRGPSEAFF
TGTGCCAGCAGGGGCCCCTCTGAAGCTTTCTTT
>TRBJ1-5|TRBV7-8|NA|NA
CASSLGRTVNQPQHF
TGTGCCAGCAGCTTAGGGCGGACAGTCAATCAGCCCCAGCATTTT
>TRBJ1-2|TRBV18|NA|TRBD1
CASSPNVLGTAQDGYTF
TGTGCCAGCTCACCTAATGTGCTGGGGACAGCCCAGGATGGCTACACCTTC
>TRBJ1-1|TRBV7-9|NA|NA
CASSLRLNTEAFF
TGTGCCAGCAGCCTACGCCTGAACACTGAAGCTTTCTTT
>TRBJ2-2|TRBV19|NA|TRBD2
CASSIVGRAWTGELFF
TGTGCCAGTAGTATAGTCGGGAGGGCCTGGACCGGGGAGCTGTTTTTT
>TRBJ1-1|TRBV12-3/TRBV12-4|NA|TRBD1
CASSRTGGTEAFF
TGTGCCAGCAGTCGGACAGGGGGCACTGAAGCTTTCTTT
>TRBJ2-1|TRBV3-1/TRBV3-2|NA|TRBD2
CASSHGLAGGWEQFF
TGTGCCAGCAGCCATGGCCTAGCGGGAGGGTGGGAGCAGTTCTTC
>TRBJ2-3|TRBV7-2|NA|NA
CASSSSGGGTDTQYF
TGTGCCAGCAGCTCCTCCGGCGGGGGCACAGATACGCAGTATTTT
>TRBJ1-5|TRBV9|NA|TRBD1
CASSVSGTGDQPQHF
TGTGCCAGCAGCGTCTCCGGGACAGGGGATCAGCCCCAGCATTTT
>TRBJ1-4|TRBV3-1/TRBV3-2|few|NA
CASSPRVATNEKLFF
TGTGCCAGCAGCCCGCGAGTTGCAACTAATGAAAAACTGTTTTTT
>TRBJ2-7|TRBV6-1|NA|NA
CASSDPIYEQYF
TGTGCCAGCAGTGACCCCATCTACGAGCAGTACTTC
>TRBJ2-2|TRBV15|once|TRBD2
CATSSSTSGGRDTGELFF
TGTGCCACCAGCAGTTCGACTAGCGGGGGGCGGGACACCGGGGAGCTGTTTTTT
>TRBJ2-7|TRBV29-1|NA|NA
CSVVGVLGNYEQYF
TGCAGCGTTGTAGGGGTACTGGGGAACTACGAGCAGTACTTC
>TRBJ1-1|TRBV30|NA|NA
CAWRGVNTEAFF
TGTGCCTGGAGAGGGGTGAACACTGAAGCTTTCTTT
>TRBJ1-2|TRBV16|NA|TRBD1
CASSHRRDRGFYGYTF
TGTGCCAGCAGCCACCGACGGGACAGGGGATTCTATGGCTACACCTTC
>TRBJ1-5|TRBV14|NA|NA
CASSQPGQLCNQPQHF
TGTGCCAGCAGCCAGCCTGGACAGCTCTGCAATCAGCCCCAGCATTTT
>TRBJ1-5|TRBV5-1|NA|NA
CASSLEGLNQPQHF
TGCGCCAGCAGCTTGGAGGGGCTTAATCAGCCCCAGCATTTT
>TRBJ2-7|TRBV29-1|NA|NA
CSVAHGDEQYF
TGCAGCGTTGCGCACGGGGACGAGCAGTACTTC
>TRBJ2-3|TRBV19|NA|NA
CASSPRLTDTQYF
TGTGCCAGTAGTCCCCGACTAACAGATACGCAGTATTTT
>TRBJ1-1|TRBV27|NA|TRBD1
CATKDRGRLEAFF
TGTGCCACCAAAGACAGGGGGCGCCTTGAAGCTTTCTTT